The entry that follows covers one T cell receptor beta chain sequence. This record comes from a study of blood T cell repertoires in COVID-19. At the level of the study: Material from acute and convalescent COVID-19 was sourced from the United States, Italy and Spain. T cells, B-cell-depleted T cells, or PBMCs provided the cDNA or gDNA that served as material.

Sequencing was performed with immunoSEQ multiplex PCR; in TCRdb, only in-frame clones are kept and a portion is missing. The sample holds 70,000 to 75,000 clones; approximately 90% are singletons and the top ten take under 6.5%. This CDR3 comprises 16 residues. V was pared by 0 bases and J by 5 bases, with 14 bases between. Germline lookup yields CDR1 SGHNT and CDR2 YYREEE (reference sequence). V is TRBV5-4 and J is TRBJ2-2, with TRBD2 as a possible D gene (5 bases). The sequencing input was peripheral blood. The receptor's source is a woman aged 18-35 years with acute or convalescent COVID-19. Written as DNA, the CDR3 is TGTGCCAGCAGCTTGGGACCACCCCGCGGGACCGGGGAGCTGTTTTTT. Translation: CASSLGPPRGTGELFF.